This T cell receptor beta chain derives from a study of OX40 agonist ivuxolimab in advanced cancers. Study-wide results and caveats: The expanded peripheral T cells' antigen specificity was not determined.

Comment on this clone: Its specificity is not known.

TCRdb's table, derived via immunoSEQ multiplex PCR, lists solely in-frame clones and lacks some. This sample has roughly 79,000 clones, with less than 95% found just once. The receptor's source is an adult with an advanced solid tumor such as melanoma, head and neck, liver or kidney cancer. This material consisted of CD4+ or CD8+ T cells sorted from blood, taken in a trial of the OX40 agonist ivuxolimab.

CDR3 nucleotides: TGTGCCAGCAGTGAAATTTCGGGTGACTACGAGCAGTACTTC. Its translation: CASSEISGDYEQYF. The chain is built from TRBV6-1 and TRBJ2-7; unclear D gene. Germline lookup yields CDR1 MNHNS and CDR2 SASEGT. The CDR3 totals 14 residues. Deletions cut 2 bases from V and 3 bases from J, with 11 bases between.